Each of the 22 T cell receptor beta chains below was sequenced from the same sample in a study of T cells in Graves' hyperthyroidism and ophthalmopathy. RNA transcripts served as the template for amplifying TCR beta CDR3 regions. The HTBI primer set served for first-round RT-PCR of the TCR CDR3. MiXCR, applied by TCRdb to the multiplex PCR reads, yields one record per CDR3 protein. Of around 430,000 distinct CDR3 sequences listed, about 15% were seen once; the top ten hold approximately 32%. Material: blood. Source of these receptors: a woman aged 25 to 39 with Graves' hyperthyroidism.

This clonotype was counted many times. The J gene is TRBJ1-1, the V gene TRBV6-1; a possible D gene is TRBD1 (6 bases). The V and J ends lost 7 bases and 1 base respectively, with 10 bases between them. This CDR3 is built from 13 residues. The germline gives CDR1 MNHNS, CDR2 SASEGT. CDR3 DNA: TGTGCCAGCAAACTACAGGGGAACACTGAAGCTTTCTTT. Amino acids: CASKLQGNTEAFF.

This clonotype was observed a handful of times. The rearrangement links TRBV5-1 to TRBJ1-2; 9 positions match TRBD1. Looked up from germline, CDR1 is SGHRS and CDR2 is YFSETQ. V was pared by 0 bases and J by 4 bases, with 1 base of the junction left unmatched. The CDR3 is made up of 14 amino acids. Here the CDR3 DNA reads TGCGCCAGCAGCTTGGGACAGGGGGGCTATGGCTACACCTTC. It codes for CASSLGQGGYGYTF.

The sample holds many counts of this clonotype. The chain has TRBV12-3 or TRBV12-4 and TRBJ1-5; no definite D call. The CDR3 consists of 14 residues. Trimming took off 5 bases at V and 0 bases at J, with 8 bases between the two ends. The CDR3 loop reads CASSRTYSNQPQHF. CDR3 coding DNA: TGTGCCAGCAGTCGGACGTATAGCAATCAGCCCCAGCATTTT.

In its sample, this clonotype was seen many times. This rearrangement joins TRBV28 to TRBJ2-5, with 14 bases matching TRBD2. The CDR3 spans 17 residues. Germline V lookup: CDR1 MDHEN, CDR2 SYDVKM. With V trimmed by 4 bases and J by 9 bases, 13 bases remained unmatched. CDR3 nucleotides: TGTGCCAGCAGTTCCTCTCCCGGGACTAGCGGGAGTGGGGCCCAGTACTTC. Its protein product is CASSSSPGTSGSGAQYF. Using reference TRBV28 and TRBJ2-5 for the parts outside the CDR3, the full variable domain is DVKVTQSSRYLVKRTGEKVFLECVQDMDHENMFWYRQDPGLGLRLIYFSYDVKMKEKGDIPEGYSVSREKKERFSLILESASTNQTSMYLCASSSSPGTSGSGAQYFGPGTRLLVL.

This clonotype is medium-sized by share. The rearrangement joins TRBV7-9 to TRBJ2-2; 7 positions match TRBD1. The length of the CDR3 is 18 residues. V lost 4 bases and J lost 4; bases outside the gene matches: 15. The germline V gene has CDR1 SEHNR and CDR2 FQNEAQ (reference sequence). The CDR3: CASSSTINTDRSTGELFF. CDR3 in DNA: TGTGCCAGCAGCTCCACCATTAACACGGACAGGTCCACCGGGGAGCTGTTTTTT.

In this sample, this clonotype turned up a few times. The rearrangement joins TRBV12-3 or TRBV12-4 to TRBJ2-4; a possible D gene is TRBD2 (6 bases). CDR3 length equals 14 residues. Trimming stripped 1 base from V and 7 bases from J, with 11 bases between. CDR3 nucleotides: TGTGCCAGCAGTTTAGGGCCCGGGAGTAACATTCAGTACTTC. Translated, it gives CASSLGPGSNIQYF.

The rearrangement links TRBV2 to TRBJ2-3, with TRBD2 matching 7 bases. CDR3 size: 15 residues. V lost 2 bases to trimming and J lost 1 base; unmatched junction nucleotides: 3. The germline V gene has CDR1 SNHLY and CDR2 FYNNEI. The CDR3: CASSEIAGGTDTQYF. Written as DNA, the CDR3 is TGTGCCAGCAGTGAAATCGCGGGAGGCACAGATACGCAGTATTTT.

There are a few counts of this clonotype. This chain uses TRBV12-3 or TRBV12-4 with TRBJ2-5, with TRBD2 matching over 13 bases. The CDR3 loop spans 16 amino acids. V lost 5 bases and J lost 2; bases outside the gene matches: 5. CDR3 sequence: CASSPQLAGGQETQYF. The DNA of the CDR3 is TGTGCCAGCAGTCCCCAACTAGCGGGAGGGCAAGAGACCCAGTACTTC.

This clonotype was found many times. The CDR3 nucleotides are TGTGCCAGCAGCCAAGTTGTGTCAGGGCCCAATGAGCAGTTCTTC. Protein sequence: CASSQVVSGPNEQFF. The chain links TRBV16 to TRBJ2-1, with a tentative D call TRBD1 (5 bases). V was cut by 2 bases and J by 6 bases, with 14 bases left in between. This CDR3 region has 15 residues. Germline values: CDR1 KGHSY, CDR2 FQNENV.

The CDR3 DNA reads TGTGCCAGCACCCCCGGACTAGCGGACAACAATGAGCAGTTCTTC. Protein: CASTPGLADNNEQFF. This chain joins TRBV12-3 or TRBV12-4 and TRBJ2-1, with 10 bases aligning to TRBD2. This CDR3 region has 15 residues. J was trimmed by 5 bases and V by 7 bases; bases with no gene match: 8.

This clonotype was seen ten or more times. The chain joins TRBV7-3 to TRBJ1-1; D unclear. The V and J ends lost 1 base and 1 base respectively, with 10 bases between them. CDR1 and CDR2 from the germline V gene are SGHTA and FQGTGA. This CDR3 comprises 15 residues. CDR3 sequence reads: CASSLNPNPNTEAFF. In nucleotides, the CDR3 is TGTGCCAGCAGCTTAAACCCCAATCCGAACACTGAAGCTTTCTTT.

This clonotype was picked up many times. The chain is built from TRBV5-4 and TRBJ1-1; TRBD1 is a possible D gene (6 bases). The CDR3 contains 15 residues. V shed 4 bases and J shed 4 bases, with 17 bases lying between them. CDR1 and CDR2 from the germline V gene are SGHNT and YYREEE (reference sequence). The CDR3 nucleotides read TGTGCCAGCAGCGCGGCCCGGGGGCCGAGCACTGAAGCTTTCTTT. Translation gives CASSAARGPSTEAFF.

The chain carries TRBV5-4 and TRBJ1-2; no firm D call. Germline lookup yields CDR1 SGHNT and CDR2 YYREEE (reference sequence). V was clipped by 3 bases and J by 4 bases, with 13 bases between them. The CDR3 covers 14 residues. The CDR3 DNA is TGTGCCAGCAGCTCCATGGGGTTTGGCTATGGCTACACCTTC. It codes for CASSSMGFGYGYTF.

Many counts were recorded for this clonotype. The rearrangement uses TRBV5-1 and TRBJ2-1; 8 nucleotides agree with TRBD1. The V and J ends lost 5 bases and 7 bases, in that order; junction bases with no gene match: 5. The CDR3 is made up of 13 amino acids. The V gene's germline CDR1 is SGHRS and CDR2 YFSETQ. The CDR3 loop is CASRRQGRNEQFF. Written as DNA, the CDR3 is TGCGCCAGCAGAAGACAGGGGAGGAATGAGCAGTTCTTC.

This clonotype was seen repeatedly, ten times or more. This chain links TRBV12-3 or TRBV12-4 with TRBJ2-1, with 13 bases identical to TRBD2. CDR3 size: 15 residues. With 10 bases clipped from V and 0 bases from J, the junction kept 3 bases outside the gene matches. Here the CDR3 DNA reads TGTGCCACGGGACTAGCGGGGTCCTCCTACAATGAGCAGTTCTTC. It translates to CATGLAGSSYNEQFF.

On this clonotype itself: A much larger clone differs by one base, so this may be a read error. V is TRBV20-1 and J is TRBJ2-1; TRBD2 aligns across 8 bases. Germline V CDR1 and CDR2: DFQATT, SNEGSKA (reference sequence). This CDR3 spans 15 amino acids. Losses at the gene ends were 5 bases for V and 2 bases for J; bases not matched to a gene: 8. The CDR3 loop is CSAGDSGTTYNEQFF. CDR3 sequence (DNA): TGCAGTGCTGGGGATAGCGGGACCACCTACAATGAGCAGTTCTTC.

The J gene is TRBJ1-2, the V gene TRBV29-1; possibly TRBD1 for D (5 bases). The germline V gene has CDR1 SQVTM and CDR2 ANQGSEA. V lost 4 bases and J lost 5, with 14 bases in between. The CDR3 has 13 amino acids. CDR3 bases: TGCAGCGTTGGGGGCGCCCTGGAGTATGGCTACACCTTC. Its translation is CSVGGALEYGYTF.

This chain joins TRBV5-1 and TRBJ2-1, with 13 bases identical to TRBD2. This CDR3 contains 16 residues. Germline lookup yields CDR1 SGHRS and CDR2 YFSETQ. J gave up 4 bases and V 4 bases, and 5 bases lay outside the gene matches. The CDR3 region has the DNA TGCGCCAGCAGCGGACGGACTAGCGGGAGTTACAATGAGCAGTTCTTC. This sequence encodes CASSGRTSGSYNEQFF.

The chain has TRBV2 and TRBJ2-5; 12 bases line up with TRBD2. The CDR3 contains 15 residues. CDR1 is SNHLY and CDR2 is FYNNEI in the germline V gene. V gave up 6 bases and J gave up 5 bases; unmatched junction bases: 7. CDR3 coding DNA: TGTGCCAGCAGGCAGACTAGCGGGAGTGGGGAGACCCAGTACTTC. As protein: CASRQTSGSGETQYF.

The chain has TRBV15 and TRBJ2-7; D perhaps matches TRBD1 (5 bases). Looked up from germline, CDR1 is LNHNV and CDR2 is YYDKDF (reference sequence). This CDR3 is 13 amino acids long. V was shortened by 0 bases and J by 6 bases, with 9 bases between the two germline ends. The CDR3 reads CATSRDRGSEQYF. As DNA, the CDR3 is TGTGCCACCAGCAGAGATAGGGGATCCGAGCAGTACTTC.

About this clonotype itself: This may be a read error, as it is one base from a much larger clone. The chain employs TRBV7-9 and TRBJ1-5, with D possibly TRBD1 on 5 matching bases. V was cut by 5 bases and J by 5 bases, with 7 bases left in between. Germline values: CDR1 SEHNR, CDR2 FQNEAQ (reference sequence). The CDR3 runs 12 residues. CDR3 region: CASSVGDQPQHF. CDR3 nucleotides: TGTGCCAGCAGCGTAGGGGATCAGCCCCAGCATTTT. Supplemented by reference TRBV7-9 and TRBJ1-5, the full variable domain reads DTGVSQNPRHKITKRGQNVTFRCDPISEHNRLYWYRQTLGQGPEFLTYFQNEAQLEKSRLLSDRFSAERPKGSFSTLEIQRTEQGDSAMYLCASSVGDQPQHFGDGTRLSIL.

The J gene is TRBJ2-1, the V gene TRBV19; 12 positions agree with TRBD2. With 4 bases clipped from V and 9 bases from J, the junction kept 7 bases outside the gene matches. Germline V gives CDR1 LNHDA, CDR2 SQIVND (reference sequence). CDR3 length equals 15 residues. The CDR3 spells CASSTLLAGGLEQFF. CDR3 sequence (DNA): TGTGCCAGTAGTACTTTACTAGCGGGAGGACTTGAGCAGTTCTTC.